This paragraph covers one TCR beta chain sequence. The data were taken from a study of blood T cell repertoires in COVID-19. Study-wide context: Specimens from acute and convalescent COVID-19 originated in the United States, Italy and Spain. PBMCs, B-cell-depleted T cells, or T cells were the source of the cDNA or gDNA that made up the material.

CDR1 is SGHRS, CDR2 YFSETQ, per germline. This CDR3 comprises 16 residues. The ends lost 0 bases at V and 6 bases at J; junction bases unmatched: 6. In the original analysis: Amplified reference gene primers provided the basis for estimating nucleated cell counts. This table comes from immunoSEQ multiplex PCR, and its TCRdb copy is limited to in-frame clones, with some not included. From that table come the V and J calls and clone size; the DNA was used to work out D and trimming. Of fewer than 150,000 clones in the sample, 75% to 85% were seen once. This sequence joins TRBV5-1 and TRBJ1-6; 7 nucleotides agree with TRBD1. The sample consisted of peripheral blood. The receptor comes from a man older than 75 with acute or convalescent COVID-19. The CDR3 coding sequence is TGCGCCAGCAGCTTGGGTACCGGGACAGTTAATTCACCCCTCCACTTT. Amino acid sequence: CASSLGTGTVNSPLHF.